The 18 T cell receptor beta chains presented below share a single source sample, sequenced in a study of T-cell reconstitution after alpha-beta-depleted transplantation in children. TCRbeta library construction was performed incorporating unique molecular identifiers. TCRdb independently ran MiXCR on the PCR reads; one entry per CDR3 protein. Counted here are about 980,000 distinct CDR3 sequences, around 30% occurring once; the ten biggest clones make up over 25%. Specimen: PBMCs, mostly from graft donor cells, collected 360 days after TCRalphabeta/CD19-depleted stem cell transplant. The receptors originated from a boy under two years old who had a stem cell transplant for SCID, so the T cells may come from the graft donor.

V usage is TRBV29-1 and J usage is TRBJ2-1; no clear D. Germline CDR1 and CDR2: SQVTM and ANQGSEA. Trimming stripped 2 bases from V and 0 bases from J, with 11 bases between. This CDR3 is 15 amino acids long. The CDR3 spells CSVEPDGSSYNEQFF. The CDR3 DNA reads as TGCAGCGTTGAACCGGACGGTAGCTCCTACAATGAGCAGTTCTTC.

The J gene is TRBJ2-5, the V gene TRBV20-1; D unclear. The CDR3 totals 11 residues. Trimming pared 0 bases from V and 7 bases from J, leaving 6 bases between. Germline-derived CDR1 and CDR2 are DFQATT and SNEGSKA (reference sequence). The CDR3 loop is CSARDVGTQYF. The CDR3 bases are TGCAGTGCTAGAGACGTTGGGACCCAGTACTTC.

This sequence joins TRBV5-5 and TRBJ2-6; D might be TRBD1 (6 bases). Trimming stripped 5 bases from V and 2 bases from J, with 11 bases between. Germline CDR1 is SGHKS and CDR2 is YYEKEE (reference sequence). The length of the CDR3 is 15 residues. The CDR3 sequence is CASSSQGPGANVLTF. The CDR3 DNA reads TGTGCCAGCAGTTCACAGGGACCTGGGGCCAACGTCCTGACTTTC.

V is TRBV28 and J is TRBJ2-5, with 10 nucleotides matching TRBD2. The V segment lost 6 bases and the J segment 5 bases; nucleotides outside the gene matches: 6. There are 14 residues in the CDR3. Looked up from germline, CDR1 is MDHEN and CDR2 is SYDVKM. The CDR3 loop reads CASSQLAGTETQYF. For the CDR3, the DNA is TGTGCCAGCAGCCAACTAGCGGGAACGGAGACCCAGTACTTC.

This clonotype was recorded once. Sequence at one end of the junction differs from germline and may be a read error. The CDR3 DNA reads TGCGCCAGCAGCTTGGATGTAGGTAGCGGGGGACCCTACGAGCGGTACTTC. Encoded protein: CASSLDVGSGGPYERYF. The gene calls are TRBV5-1 and TRBJ2-7, with 9 bases lining up with TRBD2. The CDR3 sequence is 17 residues long. The germline V gene has CDR1 SGHRS and CDR2 YFSETQ.

The chain combines TRBV10-3 with TRBJ2-1; D remains ambiguous. In germline, CDR1 is ENHRY, CDR2 SYGVKD. CDR3 length: 11 amino acids. The V end was cut by 5 bases, the J end by 4 bases, with 3 bases between. For the CDR3, the DNA is TGTGCCATCAGTCAGTACAATGAGCAGTTCTTC. As protein: CAISQYNEQFF.

The V gene is TRBV5-1, the J gene TRBJ1-1; 10 bases align to TRBD1. Germline-derived CDR1 and CDR2 are SGHRS and YFSETQ. V was clipped by 4 bases and J by 10 bases; unmatched bases: 16. This CDR3 spans 16 amino acids. For the CDR3, the DNA is TGCGCCAGCAGCCCAAGACGGGACAGGGGCGACTCCACAGCTTTCTTT. As protein: CASSPRRDRGDSTAFF.

This clonotype was seen only a few times. V is TRBV20-1 and J is TRBJ1-1; no clear D gene. Germline V gene data show CDR1 as DFQATT and CDR2 as SNEGSKA (reference sequence). Trimming took off 3 bases at V and 12 bases at J, with 11 bases between the two ends. The CDR3 runs 10 residues. The CDR3 region is CSASIPQTFF. DNA for the CDR3: TGCAGTGCTAGCATCCCCCAGACTTTCTTT.

The chain employs TRBV4-2 and TRBJ1-6; D not resolved. This CDR3 contains 16 residues. Trimming stripped 0 bases from V and 10 bases from J, with 16 bases between. The V gene's germline CDR1 is LGHNA and CDR2 YNFKEQ. The CDR3 protein is CASSQEAFVGFSPLHF. DNA for the CDR3: TGTGCCAGCAGCCAAGAAGCCTTCGTTGGGTTCTCACCCCTCCACTTT.

The chain uses TRBV12-3 or TRBV12-4 and TRBJ2-1; TRBD2 agrees at 12 bases. The CDR3 has 18 amino acids. Trimming removed 6 bases from V and 2 bases from J; junction bases left unmatched: 11. CDR3 amino acids: CASRRLAGASETYNEQFF. The CDR3 DNA sequence: TGTGCCAGCAGAAGACTAGCGGGGGCCTCGGAAACCTACAATGAGCAGTTCTTC.

The genes are TRBV9 and TRBJ2-4; D is tentatively TRBD1 or TRBD2 (5 bases each). The CDR3 covers 17 residues. Germline assignment: CDR1 SGDLS and CDR2 YYNGEE. The V end was cut by 0 bases, the J end by 1 base, with 14 bases between. The CDR3: CASSVGGPGKAKNIQYF. The CDR3 nucleotides read TGTGCCAGCAGCGTAGGAGGGCCAGGGAAGGCCAAAAACATTCAGTACTTC.

The chain links TRBV12-3 or TRBV12-4 to TRBJ2-1; D possibly uses TRBD1 or TRBD2 (7 bases each). V was shortened by 8 bases and J by 13 bases, with 27 bases between the two germline ends. CDR3 length: 15 residues. CDR3 in amino acids: CASDATGDYPTDQFF. In nucleotides, the CDR3 is TGTGCCAGCGACGCAACAGGGGACTACCCCACAGACCAGTTCTTC.

The chain links TRBV5-6 to TRBJ2-1; 10 bases line up with TRBD1. J lost 12 bases, V lost 4 bases, and 4 bases had no gene match. CDR1 and CDR2 (germline): SGHDT, YYEEEE. This CDR3 is built from 12 residues. This CDR3 reads CASSGTGDWQFF. The CDR3 DNA sequence: TGTGCCAGCAGCGGGACAGGGGACTGGCAGTTCTTC.

This rearrangement joins TRBV2 to TRBJ1-1; D possibly corresponds to TRBD1 (6 bases). V gave up 3 bases and J gave up 2 bases, with 10 bases separating them. CDR1 is SNHLY, CDR2 FYNNEI, per germline. This CDR3 has 14 amino acids. This CDR3 is CASSDWGPNTEAFF. CDR3 bases: TGTGCCAGCAGTGATTGGGGGCCAAACACTGAAGCTTTCTTT. The entire variable domain, with the rest obtained from reference TRBV2 and TRBJ1-1, is as follows: EPEVTQTPSHQVTQMGQEVILRCVPISNHLYFYWYRQILGQKVEFLVSFYNNEISEKSEIFDDQFSVERPDGSNFTLKIRSTKLEDSAMYFCASSDWGPNTEAFFGQGTRLTVV.

This clonotype has just a few counts. This rearrangement joins TRBV6-1 to TRBJ2-3, with D tentatively TRBD1 or TRBD2 (6 bases each). V was cut by 5 bases and J by 2 bases, with 17 bases left in between. The CDR3 totals 16 residues. CDR1 MNHNS and CDR2 SASEGT come from the germline V gene. The CDR3 loop is CASSLTRGALTDTQYF. CDR3 sequence (DNA): TGTGCCAGCAGTCTAACTAGGGGGGCCCTCACAGATACGCAGTATTTT.

V gene TRBV6-2 or TRBV6-3 combines with J gene TRBJ2-2; 12 positions match TRBD2. CDR1 and CDR2 (germline): MNHEY, SVGEGT. The CDR3 contains 20 residues. The V gene end was trimmed by 5 bases and the J gene end by 5 bases; junction bases not matched to a gene: 18. The CDR3 loop reads CASSPLFPLTSGGRTGELFF. The CDR3 DNA sequence: TGTGCCAGCAGTCCGCTCTTTCCTTTGACTAGCGGGGGACGGACCGGGGAGCTGTTTTTT.

This chain joins TRBV24-1 and TRBJ2-3; 13 bases map to TRBD2. This CDR3 comprises 16 residues. Per germline, CDR1 KGHDR and CDR2 SFDVKD. The V segment lost 6 bases and the J segment 4 bases; nucleotides outside the gene matches: 6. CDR3 sequence (DNA): TGTGCCACCAGTACGACTAGCGGGGGGCAGGCAGATACGCAGTATTTT. This gives the protein CATSTTSGGQADTQYF.

The CDR3 DNA reads TGCAGTGCTAGAGTCAGGGGGCAAGGCTATGGCTACACCTTC. It specifies CSARVRGQGYGYTF. The V gene is TRBV20-1, the J gene TRBJ1-2; TRBD1 agrees at 8 bases. Germline assignment: CDR1 DFQATT and CDR2 SNEGSKA (reference sequence). Trimming removed 1 base from V and 4 bases from J; junction bases left unmatched: 5. The CDR3 has 14 residues.